This passage covers 17 T cell receptor beta chains from one sample sequenced in a study of cytotoxic CD8 clonotypes in ibrutinib-treated CLL. Data came from immunoSEQ multiplex PCR; TCRdb stores just in-frame clones and leaves some out. The sample includes hundreds of thousands of clones, roughly 70% seen only once; the top ten take less than 20%. Material: PBMCs, obtained after 24 months of ibrutinib treatment. The receptor source for this set is a human donor with chronic lymphocytic leukemia.

This chain uses TRBV10-3 with TRBJ2-6; no firm D call. The germline V gene encodes CDR1 ENHRY and CDR2 SYGVKD. The CDR3 runs 14 residues. Trimming took 2 bases from V and 0 from J, leaving 2 bases between them. The CDR3 loop is CAISEHSGANVLTF. In DNA, the CDR3 is TGTGCCATCAGTGAGCACTCTGGGGCCAACGTCCTGACTTTC.

This clone was counted once. The chain recombines TRBV5-6 with TRBJ2-7, with TRBD1 matching over 11 bases. Germline assignment: CDR1 SGHDT and CDR2 YYEEEE. The CDR3 is 15 amino acids. The ends lost 6 bases at V and 6 bases at J; junction bases unmatched: 11. CDR3 bases: TGTGCCAGCAAGCGAAGAGGACAGGGGGCTAGCGAGCAGTACTTC. Amino acids: CASKRRGQGASEQYF.

This clone came up a few times. The chain has TRBV7-9 and TRBJ2-7; the D is unclear. Per the germline V gene, CDR1 is SEHNR and CDR2 is FQNEAQ (reference sequence). V lost 4 bases to trimming and J lost 4 bases, with 8 bases between them. The CDR3 covers 12 residues. CDR3 sequence: CASSWTWYEQYF. CDR3 sequence (DNA): TGTGCCAGCAGCTGGACCTGGTACGAGCAGTACTTC. Full variable domain (missing parts from reference TRBV7-9 and TRBJ2-7): DTGVSQNPRHKITKRGQNVTFRCDPISEHNRLYWYRQTLGQGPEFLTYFQNEAQLEKSRLLSDRFSAERPKGSFSTLEIQRTEQGDSAMYLCASSWTWYEQYFGPGTRLTVT.

The gene calls are TRBV18 and TRBJ2-7; 9 nucleotides agree with TRBD1. From germline, CDR1 is KGHSH and CDR2 LQKENI. The CDR3 sequence is 14 residues long. Germline trimming cut 4 bases from V and 4 bases from J; bases unmatched to any gene: 5. DNA of the CDR3: TGTGCCAGCTCACAGGGACAGGGAGGTTACGAGCAGTACTTC. Its translation: CASSQGQGGYEQYF.

The chain couples TRBV7-2 to TRBJ2-7; D unresolved. CDR3 length: 12 amino acids. V gave up 5 bases and J gave up 9 bases, with 14 bases separating them. In germline, CDR1 is SGHTA, CDR2 FQGNSA. The CDR3 sequence is CASSLLSWVQYF. The CDR3 DNA follows: TGTGCCAGCAGCCTCTTAAGTTGGGTGCAGTACTTC.

V gene TRBV5-1 combines with J gene TRBJ2-1, with a possible D match to TRBD1 (6 bases). V was shortened by 1 base and J by 7 bases, with 12 bases between the two germline ends. The CDR3 extends over 14 amino acids. Germline CDR1 SGHRS, CDR2 YFSETQ. The CDR3, as DNA: TGCGCCAGCAGCTTGCGACAGGAGTTTAATGAGCAGTTCTTC. This sequence encodes CASSLRQEFNEQFF. Full variable domain (remainder filled in from reference TRBV5-1 and TRBJ2-1): KAGVTQTPRYLIKTRGQQVTLSCSPISGHRSVSWYQQTPGQGLQFLFEYFSETQRNKGNFPGRFSGRQFSNSRSEMNVSTLELGDSALYLCASSLRQEFNEQFFGPGTRLTVL.

The V and J genes are TRBV11-3 and TRBJ2-1; 9 bases map to TRBD1. This CDR3 spans 17 amino acids. V lost 5 bases and J lost 7; bases outside the gene matches: 15. Germline V CDR1 and CDR2: SGHNT, YENEEA. CDR3: CASSRQAGTGRGNEQFF. The CDR3, as DNA: TGTGCCAGCAGCCGCCAGGCGGGGACAGGGCGGGGTAATGAGCAGTTCTTC.

The sample holds a few counts of this clone. The chain joins TRBV18 to TRBJ2-7; weak D call: TRBD1 (5 bases). The CDR3 loop spans 13 amino acids. Germline V CDR1 and CDR2: KGHSH, LQKENI. Trimming pared 3 bases from V and 5 bases from J, leaving 11 bases between. The CDR3 sequence is CASSPWTSDEQYF. The CDR3 region has the DNA TGTGCCAGCTCACCCTGGACATCGGACGAGCAGTACTTC.

This clone was observed once. The V call is TRBV6-5, the J call TRBJ2-7; D is ambiguous. The CDR3 totals 13 residues. V was clipped by 3 bases and J by 2 bases, with 8 bases between them. Germline V lookup: CDR1 MNHEY, CDR2 SVGAGI. The CDR3 region is CASSYGVTYEQYF. In DNA form, the CDR3 reads TGTGCCAGCAGTTATGGGGTTACCTACGAGCAGTACTTC.

The chain has TRBV6-5 and TRBJ2-2; the match to TRBD1 covers 8 bases. Germline loops: CDR1 MNHEY, CDR2 SVGAGI. The ends lost 7 bases at V and 7 bases at J; junction bases unmatched: 5. CDR3 length: 13 residues. The CDR3 DNA follows: TGTGCCAGCACCACCGGACAGGGCGGGGAGCTGTTTTTT. The encoded protein is CASTTGQGGELFF.

This sequence joins TRBV10-3 and TRBJ2-7; maybe TRBD1 (6 bases). Germline V gene lookup returns CDR1 ENHRY and CDR2 SYGVKD. Trimming pared 10 bases from V and 7 bases from J, leaving 14 bases between. The CDR3 has 11 amino acids. This CDR3 is CATDSEGEQYF. The CDR3 DNA reads as TGTGCCACGGACAGCGAGGGTGAGCAGTACTTC.

This clone was detected only a few times. The chain is built from TRBV5-1 and TRBJ2-1; no reliable D call. The germline V gene has CDR1 SGHRS and CDR2 YFSETQ. Trimming cost V 4 bases and J 4 bases, with 6 bases left between them. The CDR3 contains 12 residues. DNA of the CDR3: TGCGCCAGCAGCGTCCAGTACAATGAGCAGTTCTTC. Amino acids: CASSVQYNEQFF.

The chain links TRBV5-5 to TRBJ2-7; D is ambiguous. The germline CDR1 and CDR2 sequences are SGHKS and YYEKEE (reference sequence). The V end was cut by 4 bases, the J end by 2 bases, with 4 bases between. This CDR3 is built from 11 residues. CDR3 bases: TGTGCCAGCAGCAATACCTACGAGCAGTACTTC. Translating gives CASSNTYEQYF.

The chain employs TRBV2 and TRBJ2-7; no definite D call. The CDR3 contains 14 residues. V was cut by 5 bases and J by 0 bases, with 11 bases left in between. CDR1 is SNHLY, CDR2 FYNNEI, per germline. CDR3: CASSTQDGSYEQYF. CDR3 in DNA: TGTGCCAGCAGTACCCAGGACGGCTCCTACGAGCAGTACTTC. Full variable domain (outside the CDR3, taken from reference TRBV2 and TRBJ2-7): EPEVTQTPSHQVTQMGQEVILRCVPISNHLYFYWYRQILGQKVEFLVSFYNNEISEKSEIFDDQFSVERPDGSNFTLKIRSTKLEDSAMYFCASSTQDGSYEQYFGPGTRLTVT.

The CDR3, as DNA: TGTGCCAGCAGTTCGGGGACTAGCGGGTTCCAAGAGACCCAGTACTTC. Its translation: CASSSGTSGFQETQYF. The chain carries TRBV27 and TRBJ2-5, with 12 bases identical to TRBD2. The J segment lost 1 base and the V segment lost 4 bases, leaving 4 bases of the junction unmatched. This CDR3 is 16 amino acids long. Germline V lookup: CDR1 MNHEY, CDR2 SMNVEV (reference sequence).

This clone was counted a few times. The rearrangement links TRBV11-2 to TRBJ1-2; D remains unclear. The CDR3 spans 14 residues. Germline V gene sequence: CDR1 SGHAT, CDR2 FQNNGV. V was clipped by 5 bases and J by 4 bases, with 14 bases between them. As DNA, the CDR3 is TGTGCCAGCAGCCCGGGGTCAAGGACCTATGGCTACACCTTC. Translating gives CASSPGSRTYGYTF.

The chain uses TRBV9 and TRBJ1-1; 9 nucleotides agree with TRBD1. Per germline, CDR1 SGDLS and CDR2 YYNGEE. Trimming removed 3 bases from V and 4 bases from J; junction bases left unmatched: 4. The CDR3 is made up of 14 amino acids. In DNA form, the CDR3 reads TGTGCCAGCAGCGGGGGGACAGGGATCACTGAAGCTTTCTTT. Translating gives CASSGGTGITEAFF.